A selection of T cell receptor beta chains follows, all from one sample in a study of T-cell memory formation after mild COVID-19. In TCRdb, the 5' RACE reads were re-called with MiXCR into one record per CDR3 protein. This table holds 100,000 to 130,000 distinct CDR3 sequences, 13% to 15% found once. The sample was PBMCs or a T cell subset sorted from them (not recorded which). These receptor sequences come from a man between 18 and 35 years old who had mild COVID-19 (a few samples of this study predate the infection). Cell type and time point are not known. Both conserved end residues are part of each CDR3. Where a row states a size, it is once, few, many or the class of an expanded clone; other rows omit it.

cdr3_aa: CASSLEGYEQYF
clone_size: many
v_call: TRBV5-1
j_call: TRBJ2-7
cdr3_length: 12

cdr3_aa: CASRGTGWYEQYF
clone_size: -
v_call: TRBV27
j_call: TRBJ2-7
cdr3_length: 13

cdr3_aa: CASSPGGGGHNSPLHF
clone_size: -
v_call: TRBV9
j_call: TRBJ1-6
cdr3_length: 16

cdr3_aa: CASSYSPKGPGELFF
clone_size: -
v_call: TRBV6-5
j_call: TRBJ2-2
cdr3_length: 15

cdr3_aa: CASSLWEDWEQFF
clone_size: few
v_call: TRBV5-4
j_call: TRBJ2-1
cdr3_length: 13

cdr3_aa: CASSVTGGTTSTDTQYF
clone_size: -
v_call: TRBV10-1
j_call: TRBJ2-3
cdr3_length: 17

cdr3_aa: CSALRGVERGTDTQYF
clone_size: -
v_call: TRBV20-1
j_call: TRBJ2-3
cdr3_length: 16

cdr3_aa: CASSLAPGGKEQYF
clone_size: few
v_call: TRBV5-1
j_call: TRBJ2-7
cdr3_length: 14

cdr3_aa: CASSLGQGMGETQYF
clone_size: -
v_call: TRBV12-3/TRBV12-4
j_call: TRBJ2-5
cdr3_length: 15

cdr3_aa: CASSPSQRDRLSGNTIYF
clone_size: -
v_call: TRBV7-9
j_call: TRBJ1-3
cdr3_length: 18

cdr3_aa: CASTSTDWTGAACEQFF
clone_size: -
v_call: TRBV7-9
j_call: TRBJ2-1
cdr3_length: 17

cdr3_aa: CASGQGSGANVLTF
clone_size: few
v_call: TRBV7-6
j_call: TRBJ2-6
cdr3_length: 14

cdr3_aa: CASSEWKGGNGELFF
clone_size: -
v_call: TRBV6-1
j_call: TRBJ2-2
cdr3_length: 15

cdr3_aa: CASSSGPSNTGELFF
clone_size: -
v_call: TRBV5-5
j_call: TRBJ2-2
cdr3_length: 15

cdr3_aa: CASSPGSGGAPDTQYF
clone_size: -
v_call: TRBV7-6
j_call: TRBJ2-3
cdr3_length: 16

cdr3_aa: CSAWTGTTDTQYF
clone_size: many
v_call: TRBV20-1
j_call: TRBJ2-3
cdr3_length: 13

cdr3_aa: CASSIDHWETQYF
clone_size: -
v_call: TRBV19
j_call: TRBJ2-5
cdr3_length: 13

cdr3_aa: CATSRAERGRADTQYF
clone_size: many
v_call: TRBV15
j_call: TRBJ2-3
cdr3_length: 16

cdr3_aa: CASSPASNYEQYF
clone_size: many
v_call: TRBV19
j_call: TRBJ2-7
cdr3_length: 13

cdr3_aa: CASSSRLAGGPDEQFF
clone_size: few
v_call: TRBV7-6
j_call: TRBJ2-1
cdr3_length: 16

cdr3_aa: CASSYLGQPDTQYF
clone_size: few
v_call: TRBV6-5
j_call: TRBJ2-3
cdr3_length: 14

cdr3_aa: CASSQDGGGASTDTQYF
clone_size: few
v_call: TRBV3-1
j_call: TRBJ2-3
cdr3_length: 17

cdr3_aa: CASSVRGDPTDTQYF
clone_size: few
v_call: TRBV6-4
j_call: TRBJ2-3
cdr3_length: 15

cdr3_aa: CASSTKGSSYNSPLHF
clone_size: few
v_call: TRBV4-1
j_call: TRBJ1-6
cdr3_length: 16

cdr3_aa: CASSWWGIYNEQFF
clone_size: -
v_call: TRBV5-6
j_call: TRBJ2-1
cdr3_length: 14

cdr3_aa: CASSQGGHEQFF
clone_size: few
v_call: TRBV27
j_call: TRBJ2-1
cdr3_length: 12

cdr3_aa: CATSDWGRLAGELFF
clone_size: -
v_call: TRBV24-1
j_call: TRBJ2-2
cdr3_length: 15

cdr3_aa: CASSLASGGTDTQYF
clone_size: -
v_call: TRBV7-7
j_call: TRBJ2-3
cdr3_length: 15

cdr3_aa: CASSGGQGPYTEAFF
clone_size: -
v_call: TRBV9
j_call: TRBJ1-1
cdr3_length: 15

cdr3_aa: CASSGTVNYEQYF
clone_size: few
v_call: TRBV7-2
j_call: TRBJ2-7
cdr3_length: 13

cdr3_aa: CASSYARDYGYTF
clone_size: -
v_call: TRBV6-5
j_call: TRBJ1-2
cdr3_length: 13

cdr3_aa: CASSVEASGEDTQYF
clone_size: many
v_call: TRBV9
j_call: TRBJ2-3
cdr3_length: 15

cdr3_aa: CASSVRGNRVGTEAFF
clone_size: few
v_call: TRBV7-8
j_call: TRBJ1-1
cdr3_length: 16

cdr3_aa: CASSLGLAEPGGTQYF
clone_size: -
v_call: TRBV5-6
j_call: TRBJ2-5
cdr3_length: 16

cdr3_aa: CASHGTTEAFF
clone_size: -
v_call: TRBV6-5
j_call: TRBJ1-1
cdr3_length: 11

cdr3_aa: CASSTQSGWYTGELFF
clone_size: -
v_call: TRBV19
j_call: TRBJ2-2
cdr3_length: 16

cdr3_aa: CASSLRQGLTENTDTQYF
clone_size: -
v_call: TRBV12-3/TRBV12-4
j_call: TRBJ2-3
cdr3_length: 18

cdr3_aa: CASSLLPGYEQYF
clone_size: many
v_call: TRBV28
j_call: TRBJ2-7
cdr3_length: 13

cdr3_aa: CASSSRGPDQYNQPQHF
clone_size: -
v_call: TRBV7-2
j_call: TRBJ1-5
cdr3_length: 17

cdr3_aa: CASSHPGLAGQWTQYF
clone_size: few
v_call: TRBV4-1
j_call: TRBJ2-3
cdr3_length: 16